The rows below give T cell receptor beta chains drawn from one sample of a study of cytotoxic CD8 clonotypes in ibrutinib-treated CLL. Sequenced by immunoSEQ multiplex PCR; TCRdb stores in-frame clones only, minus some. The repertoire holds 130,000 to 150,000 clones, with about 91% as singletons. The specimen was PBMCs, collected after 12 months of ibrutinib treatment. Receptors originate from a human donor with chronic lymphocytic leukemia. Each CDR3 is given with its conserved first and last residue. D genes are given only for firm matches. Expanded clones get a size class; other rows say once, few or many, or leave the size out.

cdr3_aa: CASSRDRDDEQYF
cdr3_nt: TGTGCCAGCTCACGAGACAGGGACGACGAGCAGTACTTC
d_call: TRBD1
v_call: TRBV18
clone_size: .
j_call: TRBJ2-7

cdr3_aa: CASLRTSGSVDTGELFF
cdr3_nt: TGTGCCAGCCTCCGGACTAGCGGGAGTGTCGACACCGGGGAGCTGTTTTTT
d_call: TRBD2
v_call: TRBV7-2
clone_size: .
j_call: TRBJ2-2

cdr3_aa: CASTLGGDEQFF
cdr3_nt: TGTGCCAGCACCCTGGGCGGGGATGAGCAGTTCTTC
d_call: .
v_call: TRBV13
clone_size: .
j_call: TRBJ2-1

cdr3_aa: CASSPSGGNTIYF
cdr3_nt: TGTGCCAGCAGTCCCTCTGGGGGAAACACCATATATTTT
d_call: .
v_call: TRBV27
clone_size: .
j_call: TRBJ1-3

cdr3_aa: CASSPTSQLTDTQYF
cdr3_nt: TGTGCCAGCAGCCCAACGTCCCAACTCACAGATACGCAGTATTTT
d_call: .
v_call: TRBV7-3
clone_size: .
j_call: TRBJ2-3

cdr3_aa: CADGGGSQYF
cdr3_nt: TGTGCCGACGGGGGAGGATCGCAGTATTTT
d_call: .
v_call: TRBV7-9
clone_size: .
j_call: TRBJ2-3

cdr3_aa: CASSSQGADTEAFF
cdr3_nt: TGTGCCAGCAGCTCCCAAGGGGCAGACACTGAAGCTTTCTTT
d_call: .
v_call: TRBV11-3
clone_size: .
j_call: TRBJ1-1

cdr3_aa: CASTGTDYGYTF
cdr3_nt: TGTGCCAGCACGGGGACGGACTATGGCTACACCTTC
d_call: .
v_call: TRBV28
clone_size: .
j_call: TRBJ1-2

cdr3_aa: CASSSSGTGVAGELFF
cdr3_nt: TGTGCCAGCAGCTCCTCCGGGACAGGGGTCGCCGGGGAGCTGTTTTTT
d_call: TRBD1
v_call: TRBV7-9
clone_size: .
j_call: TRBJ2-2

cdr3_aa: CASSLGGRVNEQFF
cdr3_nt: TGTGCCAGCAGCTTAGGCGGGAGAGTGAATGAGCAGTTCTTC
d_call: TRBD2
v_call: TRBV11-1
clone_size: .
j_call: TRBJ2-1

cdr3_aa: CASSFVSGAEAFF
cdr3_nt: TGTGCCAGCAGCTTTGTCTCGGGGGCTGAAGCTTTCTTT
d_call: .
v_call: TRBV11-3
clone_size: .
j_call: TRBJ1-1

cdr3_aa: CASSPDRGDKKKLFF
cdr3_nt: TGTGCCAGCTCACCGGACAGGGGAGACAAGAAAAAACTGTTTTTT
d_call: TRBD1
v_call: TRBV18
clone_size: .
j_call: TRBJ1-4

cdr3_aa: CASGFTTGGAEETQYF
cdr3_nt: TGTGCTAGTGGTTTTACGACAGGGGGCGCGGAAGAGACCCAGTACTTC
d_call: TRBD1
v_call: TRBV12-5
clone_size: .
j_call: TRBJ2-5

cdr3_aa: CASSLGPGEKLFF
cdr3_nt: TGTGCCAGCAGTTTGGGGCCTGGCGAAAAACTGTTTTTT
d_call: .
v_call: TRBV28
clone_size: .
j_call: TRBJ1-4

cdr3_aa: CASSYSSRAFF
cdr3_nt: TGTGCCAGCAGTTACTCCTCTCGGGCTTTCTTT
d_call: .
v_call: TRBV6-5
clone_size: few
j_call: TRBJ1-1

cdr3_aa: CASSSTEAFF
cdr3_nt: TGTGCCAGCAGTTCCACTGAAGCTTTCTTT
d_call: .
v_call: TRBV28
clone_size: .
j_call: TRBJ1-1

cdr3_aa: CASSEVAGTFYEQYF
cdr3_nt: TGTGCCAGCAGTGAAGTTGCCGGGACATTCTACGAGCAGTACTTC
d_call: .
v_call: TRBV6-1
clone_size: .
j_call: TRBJ2-7